Listed below are T cell receptor beta chains from one sample, sequenced in a study of blood T cell repertoires in COVID-19. Method: immunoSEQ multiplex PCR; TCRdb's copy keeps in-frame clones and lacks some. Of approximately 250,000 clones listed, approximately 89% are singletons. The sequenced sample was PBMCs or T cells enriched from blood (not recorded which). The source of these receptors is a woman between 35 and 50 years old with acute COVID-19. CDR3s include the opening cysteine and the closing phenylalanine or tryptophan. The D gene is left open where the match is weak. Only part of the rows carry a size: once, few, many, or a class if the clone is expanded.

J gene: TRBJ2-2; D gene: -; V gene: TRBV6-4; clone size: -; CDR3 protein: CASSVNGLAAGELFF; CDR3 DNA: TGTGCCAGCAGTGTCAACGGGCTAGCTGCCGGGGAGCTGTTTTTT
J gene: TRBJ2-1; D gene: -; V gene: TRBV24-1; clone size: -; CDR3 protein: CAIGDLADNEQFF; CDR3 DNA: TGTGCCATTGGAGACTTAGCGGACAATGAGCAGTTCTTC
J gene: TRBJ2-2; D gene: -; V gene: TRBV24-1; clone size: -; CDR3 protein: CATSDVRGRELFF; CDR3 DNA: TGTGCCACCAGTGATGTAAGGGGCCGGGAGCTGTTTTTT
J gene: TRBJ2-5; D gene: -; V gene: TRBV11-2; clone size: -; CDR3 protein: CASSLAGRGARETQYF; CDR3 DNA: TGTGCCAGCAGCTTAGCCGGAAGGGGCGCCCGGGAGACCCAGTACTTC
J gene: TRBJ1-2; D gene: -; V gene: TRBV4-1; clone size: once; CDR3 protein: CASSPTGQASNYGYTF; CDR3 DNA: TGCGCCAGCAGCCCCACAGGGCAGGCGTCGAACTATGGCTACACCTTC
J gene: TRBJ1-2; D gene: TRBD1; V gene: TRBV19; clone size: -; CDR3 protein: CASTESDRVDGYTF; CDR3 DNA: TGTGCCAGTACCGAATCCGACAGGGTCGATGGCTACACCTTC
J gene: TRBJ2-5; D gene: -; V gene: TRBV7-9; clone size: -; CDR3 protein: CASSLNTLLGETQYF; CDR3 DNA: TGTGCCAGCAGCTTAAATACACTCCTCGGGGAGACCCAGTACTTC
J gene: TRBJ1-5; D gene: -; V gene: TRBV7-2; clone size: -; CDR3 protein: CASNLGGRGNQPQHF; CDR3 DNA: TGTGCCAGCAACTTGGGGGGGAGGGGCAATCAGCCCCAGCATTTT
J gene: TRBJ2-3; D gene: -; V gene: TRBV18; clone size: -; CDR3 protein: CASSPPGGLGDTQYF; CDR3 DNA: TGTGCCAGCTCACCACCGGGAGGTTTGGGTGATACGCAGTATTTT
J gene: TRBJ2-1; D gene: TRBD2; V gene: TRBV4-3; clone size: -; CDR3 protein: CASSQGLAGDYNEQFF; CDR3 DNA: TGCGCCAGCAGCCAAGGACTAGCGGGAGACTACAATGAGCAGTTCTTC
J gene: TRBJ2-3; D gene: TRBD1; V gene: TRBV19; clone size: once; CDR3 protein: CASSPQTGYTDTQYF; CDR3 DNA: TGTGCCAGTAGTCCTCAGACAGGGTACACAGATACGCAGTATTTT
J gene: TRBJ1-2; D gene: TRBD1; V gene: TRBV29-1; clone size: -; CDR3 protein: CSVAVPGQGNYGYTF; CDR3 DNA: TGCAGCGTTGCGGTACCGGGACAGGGTAACTATGGCTACACCTTC
J gene: TRBJ2-7; D gene: TRBD1; V gene: TRBV28; clone size: -; CDR3 protein: CASSLRDRGYEQYF; CDR3 DNA: TGTGCCAGCAGTTTACGGGACAGGGGTTACGAGCAGTACTTC
J gene: TRBJ1-2; D gene: -; V gene: TRBV25-1; clone size: -; CDR3 protein: CASSDLWGQIGYTF; CDR3 DNA: TGTGCCAGCAGTGATTTGTGGGGGCAGATTGGCTACACCTTC
J gene: TRBJ1-6; D gene: TRBD1; V gene: TRBV2; clone size: -; CDR3 protein: CASSEKRTGPSPLHF; CDR3 DNA: TGTGCCAGCAGTGAAAAACGGACAGGGCCTTCACCCCTCCACTTT
J gene: TRBJ1-2; D gene: TRBD1; V gene: TRBV29-1; clone size: -; CDR3 protein: CSVEVPRDRVERGYTF; CDR3 DNA: TGCAGCGTTGAAGTTCCTCGGGACAGGGTTGAAAGGGGCTACACCTTC
J gene: TRBJ1-1; D gene: -; V gene: TRBV20-1; clone size: -; CDR3 protein: CSARGGAEAFF; CDR3 DNA: TGCAGTGCTAGAGGGGGGGCTGAAGCTTTCTTT
J gene: TRBJ2-2; D gene: TRBD1; V gene: TRBV6-5; clone size: -; CDR3 protein: CASRGDRGNTGELFF; CDR3 DNA: TGTGCCAGCAGGGGGGACAGGGGAAACACCGGGGAGCTGTTTTTT
J gene: TRBJ1-1; D gene: TRBD1; V gene: TRBV5-1; clone size: -; CDR3 protein: CASSLGPQGFLNTEAFF; CDR3 DNA: TGCGCCAGCAGCTTGGGACCACAGGGGTTTCTGAACACTGAAGCTTTCTTT
J gene: TRBJ2-5; D gene: -; V gene: TRBV28; clone size: once; CDR3 protein: CASSNSRQETQYF; CDR3 DNA: TGTGCCAGCAGTAATAGTCGCCAAGAGACCCAGTACTTC
J gene: TRBJ2-2; D gene: -; V gene: TRBV10-3; clone size: -; CDR3 protein: CAISESEAGELFF; CDR3 DNA: TGTGCCATCAGTGAGTCCGAGGCCGGGGAGCTGTTTTTT
J gene: TRBJ2-2; D gene: -; V gene: TRBV4-1; clone size: few; CDR3 protein: CASSQSTGYTGELFF; CDR3 DNA: TGCGCCAGCAGCCAAAGTACAGGTTACACCGGGGAGCTGTTTTTT
J gene: TRBJ1-1; D gene: TRBD1; V gene: TRBV4-3; clone size: once; CDR3 protein: CASSQGSGGQGFTEAFF; CDR3 DNA: TGCGCCAGCAGCCAAGGGTCAGGTGGACAGGGTTTCACTGAAGCTTTCTTT
J gene: TRBJ2-1; D gene: TRBD2; V gene: TRBV18; clone size: -; CDR3 protein: CASSPWSGDRTSGSTYNEQFF; CDR3 DNA: TGTGCCAGCTCACCATGGTCGGGGGACCGGACTAGCGGGAGTACCTACAATGAGCAGTTCTTC
J gene: TRBJ1-5; D gene: TRBD1; V gene: TRBV4-1; clone size: once; CDR3 protein: CASSNDRGSDQPQHF; CDR3 DNA: TGCGCCAGCAGCAATGACAGGGGCTCAGATCAGCCCCAGCATTTT
J gene: TRBJ2-1; D gene: TRBD2; V gene: TRBV7-2; clone size: -; CDR3 protein: CASSLAMIAGGSSYNEQFF; CDR3 DNA: TGTGCCAGCAGCTTAGCGATGATAGCGGGAGGGAGCTCCTACAATGAGCAGTTCTTC
J gene: TRBJ1-2; D gene: -; V gene: TRBV10-3; clone size: -; CDR3 protein: CAISEFGGGDYGYTF; CDR3 DNA: TGTGCCATCAGTGAATTCGGCGGCGGGGACTATGGCTACACCTTC
J gene: TRBJ2-5; D gene: -; V gene: TRBV18; clone size: -; CDR3 protein: CASSSQGETQYF; CDR3 DNA: TGTGCCAGCTCCTCCCAGGGAGAGACCCAGTACTTC
J gene: TRBJ2-2; D gene: -; V gene: TRBV7-9; clone size: -; CDR3 protein: CASRARGYGELFF; CDR3 DNA: TGTGCCAGCCGGGCCCGGGGGTACGGGGAGCTGTTTTTT
J gene: TRBJ2-7; D gene: TRBD1; V gene: TRBV7-2; clone size: once; CDR3 protein: CASSLGQGIRYEQYF; CDR3 DNA: TGTGCCAGCAGCTTAGGACAGGGAATACGCTACGAGCAGTACTTC
J gene: TRBJ2-1; D gene: -; V gene: TRBV11-3; clone size: -; CDR3 protein: CASSFSQEQFF; CDR3 DNA: TGTGCCAGCAGTTTTAGCCAGGAGCAGTTCTTC
J gene: TRBJ1-5; D gene: TRBD1; V gene: TRBV2; clone size: once; CDR3 protein: CASTEGDRGNQPQHF; CDR3 DNA: TGTGCCAGCACCGAGGGGGACAGGGGAAATCAGCCCCAGCATTTT
J gene: TRBJ1-2; D gene: -; V gene: TRBV5-1; clone size: once; CDR3 protein: CASSFGGNGLRDGYTF; CDR3 DNA: TGCGCCAGCAGCTTTGGGGGGAACGGGCTACGAGATGGCTACACCTTC
J gene: TRBJ1-3; D gene: -; V gene: TRBV4-1; clone size: -; CDR3 protein: CASSQDPSVTGNTIYF; CDR3 DNA: TGCGCCAGCAGCCAAGATCCCTCGGTGACTGGAAACACCATATATTTT
J gene: TRBJ2-1; D gene: -; V gene: TRBV10-1; clone size: -; CDR3 protein: CASSRDSSYNEQFF; CDR3 DNA: TGCGCCAGCAGCAGGGATAGCTCCTACAATGAGCAGTTCTTC
J gene: TRBJ2-7; D gene: TRBD2; V gene: TRBV7-9; clone size: -; CDR3 protein: CASSLAVGTRAYEQYF; CDR3 DNA: TGTGCCAGCAGCTTAGCTGTAGGGACTAGAGCCTACGAGCAGTACTTC
J gene: TRBJ2-1; D gene: TRBD2; V gene: TRBV20-1; clone size: -; CDR3 protein: CSASPPGLAGINEQFF; CDR3 DNA: TGCAGTGCTAGTCCCCCGGGACTAGCGGGAATAAATGAGCAGTTCTTC
J gene: TRBJ1-2; D gene: -; V gene: TRBV27; clone size: -; CDR3 protein: CASSDQGRGYTF; CDR3 DNA: TGTGCCAGCAGTGATCAGGGTCGGGGCTACACCTTC
J gene: TRBJ1-2; D gene: TRBD1; V gene: TRBV7-8; clone size: -; CDR3 protein: CASSLAQGTARGGYTF; CDR3 DNA: TGTGCCAGCAGCTTAGCTCAAGGGACAGCGAGGGGTGGCTACACCTTC
J gene: TRBJ2-3; D gene: TRBD1; V gene: TRBV6-4; clone size: -; CDR3 protein: CASSDGQGADTQYF; CDR3 DNA: TGTGCCAGCAGTGATGGACAGGGAGCAGATACGCAGTATTTT
J gene: TRBJ1-1; D gene: TRBD1; V gene: TRBV15; clone size: -; CDR3 protein: CATSRNRQGPAEAFF; CDR3 DNA: TGTGCCACCAGCAGGAATAGACAGGGACCCGCTGAAGCTTTCTTT
J gene: TRBJ1-6; D gene: -; V gene: TRBV9; clone size: -; CDR3 protein: CASSVAGHGTTPLHF; CDR3 DNA: TGTGCCAGCAGCGTAGCTGGACACGGGACTACACCCCTCCACTTT
J gene: TRBJ2-5; D gene: -; V gene: TRBV27; clone size: once; CDR3 protein: CASRGFSETQYF; CDR3 DNA: TGTGCCAGCAGGGGCTTCAGTGAGACCCAGTACTTC
J gene: TRBJ2-1; D gene: TRBD2; V gene: TRBV7-2; clone size: once; CDR3 protein: CASSSPSGGYNEQFF; CDR3 DNA: TGTGCCAGCAGCTCTCCTAGCGGGGGTTACAATGAGCAGTTCTTC
J gene: TRBJ2-4; D gene: -; V gene: TRBV29-1; clone size: -; CDR3 protein: CSVEAERDIQYF; CDR3 DNA: TGCAGCGTTGAAGCCGAGAGGGACATTCAGTACTTC
J gene: TRBJ2-1; D gene: TRBD2; V gene: TRBV6-5; clone size: -; CDR3 protein: CASSFAGTSGRKQFF; CDR3 DNA: TGTGCCAGCAGTTTCGCCGGGACTAGCGGGAGGAAGCAGTTCTTC
J gene: TRBJ2-2; D gene: -; V gene: TRBV19; clone size: -; CDR3 protein: CASSIDTGNTGELFF; CDR3 DNA: TGTGCCAGTAGTATAGATACGGGAAACACCGGGGAGCTGTTTTTT
J gene: TRBJ1-2; D gene: -; V gene: TRBV24-1; clone size: -; CDR3 protein: CATSDHLGDGYTF; CDR3 DNA: TGTGCCACCAGCGACCATTTGGGCGACGGCTACACCTTC
J gene: TRBJ1-2; D gene: -; V gene: TRBV6-5; clone size: -; CDR3 protein: CASSSPARGDGYTF; CDR3 DNA: TGTGCCAGCAGTTCCCCCGCACGGGGGGATGGCTACACCTTC
J gene: TRBJ2-1; D gene: TRBD2; V gene: TRBV5-5; clone size: -; CDR3 protein: CASSPSGTNSYNEQFF; CDR3 DNA: TGTGCCAGCAGCCCCAGCGGGACTAACTCCTACAATGAGCAGTTCTTC
J gene: TRBJ2-5; D gene: -; V gene: TRBV7-2; clone size: once; CDR3 protein: CASSSGAGSEETQYF; CDR3 DNA: TGTGCCAGCAGCTCGGGCGCGGGCTCTGAAGAGACCCAGTACTTC
J gene: TRBJ1-5; D gene: -; V gene: TRBV7-2; clone size: -; CDR3 protein: CASSPLGVRRNQPQHF; CDR3 DNA: TGTGCCAGCAGCCCCCTGGGTGTCAGGCGCAATCAGCCCCAGCATTTT
J gene: TRBJ1-6; D gene: -; V gene: TRBV5-1; clone size: -; CDR3 protein: CASSLEGVNSPLHF; CDR3 DNA: TGCGCCAGCAGCTTGGAGGGGGTAAATTCACCCCTCCACTTT
J gene: TRBJ1-1; D gene: -; V gene: TRBV11-2; clone size: -; CDR3 protein: CASIGQNTEAFF; CDR3 DNA: TGTGCCAGCATCGGACAGAACACTGAAGCTTTCTTT
J gene: TRBJ1-1; D gene: -; V gene: TRBV11-2; clone size: -; CDR3 protein: CASSPHSLNTEAFF; CDR3 DNA: TGTGCCAGCAGCCCTCACAGTCTTAACACTGAAGCTTTCTTT
J gene: TRBJ2-1; D gene: TRBD1; V gene: TRBV3-1/TRBV3-2; clone size: -; CDR3 protein: CASSQGQGKGQFF; CDR3 DNA: TGTGCCAGCAGCCAGGGACAGGGGAAGGGGCAGTTCTTC
J gene: TRBJ2-2; D gene: TRBD2; V gene: TRBV19; clone size: -; CDR3 protein: CASTQLAGANTGELFF; CDR3 DNA: TGTGCCAGCACCCAACTAGCGGGTGCGAACACCGGGGAGCTGTTTTTT